This passage covers 11 T cell receptor beta chains from one sample sequenced in a study of cytomegalovirus exposure and HLA in healthy donors. Primers included in the PCR were 60 Vbeta and 13 Jbeta primers. The method was immunoSEQ multiplex PCR; TCRdb's version includes in-frame clones alone and lacks a portion of them. Here the sample spans about 140,000 clones, under 90% being singletons. Input material: PBMCs. These receptor sequences come from a boy aged 2 to 10 in good health and CMV-seronegative.

V usage is TRBV11-2 and J usage is TRBJ1-5; no clear D gene. The V end was cut by 1 base, the J end by 0 bases, with 7 bases between. Germline V gene sequence: CDR1 SGHAT, CDR2 FQNNGV. CDR3 length: 15 residues. The CDR3 loop is CASSLAPYSNQPQHF. CDR3 bases: TGTGCCAGCAGCTTAGCCCCTTATAGCAATCAGCCCCAGCATTTT.

This chain uses TRBV21-1 with TRBJ2-7; TRBD2 is the table's D call, not checked against the DNA. TRBV21-1 is classified as a pseudogene. The CDR3 consists of 18 residues. CDR3 sequence reads: CASSKGILGTSGSYEQYF. CDR3 nucleotide sequence: TGTGCCAGCAGCAAAGGAATCTTAGGGACTAGCGGGAGCTACGAGCAGTACTTC.

DNA of the CDR3: TGTGCCAGCAGTGGTGCTCTAGCAGACCCTAAAATCCACGAGCAGTACTTC. It is translated as CASSGALADPKIHEQYF. The chain is built from TRBV6-4 and TRBJ2-7; D is possibly TRBD2 (5 bases). CDR3 size: 17 residues. V lost 4 bases and J lost 5, with 24 bases in between. The germline CDR1 and CDR2 sequences are MRHNA and SNTAGT.

The chain employs TRBV28 and TRBJ1-2, with D possibly TRBD1 on 6 matching bases. In germline, CDR1 is MDHEN, CDR2 SYDVKM. V lost 3 bases, J lost 0 bases, and 14 bases lay in between. The CDR3 extends over 16 amino acids. The chain's CDR3 is CASSFSRGQTNYGYTF. The CDR3 DNA reads as TGTGCCAGCAGTTTCTCTCGCGGACAGACTAACTATGGCTACACCTTC.

V is TRBV18 and J is TRBJ1-5, with 7 bases aligning to TRBD1. Trimming removed 4 bases from V and 6 bases from J; junction bases left unmatched: 3. CDR3 length equals 13 residues. Germline-derived CDR1 and CDR2 are KGHSH and LQKENI. The CDR3 DNA sequence: TGTGCCAGCTCACAGGGGGCCGGTCAGCCCCAGCATTTT. This gives the protein CASSQGAGQPQHF.

V gene TRBV5-4 combines with J gene TRBJ2-5, with D unclear. There are 14 residues in the CDR3. Trimming left V 10 bases short and J 1 base short, with 17 bases between. Germline V gene lookup returns CDR1 SGHNT and CDR2 YYREEE (reference sequence). This CDR3 is CAGMRWLSQETQYF. CDR3 nucleotides: TGTGCCGGAATGAGGTGGTTAAGCCAAGAGACCCAGTACTTC.

DNA of the CDR3: TGTGCCAGCAGCGGACGGCTAGCGGGAGTTACAGAGACCCAGTACTTC. This sequence encodes CASSGRLAGVTETQYF. This sequence joins TRBV5-5 and TRBJ2-5, with TRBD2 identical over 10 bases. V was pared by 4 bases and J by 4 bases, with 10 bases of the junction left unmatched. The CDR3 spans 16 residues. Germline V gene data show CDR1 as SGHKS and CDR2 as YYEKEE (reference sequence). The full variable domain, completed using reference TRBV5-5 and TRBJ2-5, is DAGVTQSPTHLIKTRGQQVTLRCSPISGHKSVSWYQQVLGQGPQFIFQYYEKEERGRGNFPDRFSARQFPNYSSELNVNALLLGDSALYLCASSGRLAGVTETQYFGPGTRLLVL.

This rearrangement joins TRBV19 to TRBJ1-1, with D possibly matching TRBD1 (6 bases). V lost 3 bases, J lost 8 bases, and 13 bases lay in between. This CDR3 has 13 residues. The germline V gene encodes CDR1 LNHDA and CDR2 SQIVND (reference sequence). DNA of the CDR3: TGTGCCAGTAGTATTTTCTTTACAGGGGAAGCTTTCTTT. This codes for CASSIFFTGEAFF.

The chain carries TRBV2 and TRBJ2-1; possibly TRBD2 for D (6 bases). V lost 5 bases to trimming and J lost 10 bases, with 18 bases between them. This CDR3 is built from 14 residues. CDR1 and CDR2 (germline): SNHLY, FYNNEI. In nucleotides, the CDR3 is TGTGCCAGCAGTCCGCCGGGACTCCTAAACGAGCAGTTCTTC. Protein product: CASSPPGLLNEQFF.

The V gene is TRBV9, the J gene TRBJ1-2; maybe TRBD1 (5 bases). V was clipped by 2 bases and J by 1 base, with 6 bases between them. The CDR3 is 13 residues long. The V gene's germline CDR1 is SGDLS and CDR2 YYNGEE. CDR3 coding DNA: TGTGCCAGCAGCGTCGGGGGTAACTATGGCTACACCTTC. This encodes CASSVGGNYGYTF.

The CDR3 here is CASSPPGRGDTEAFF. The CDR3 DNA reads as TGTGCCAGCTCACCACCGGGCAGGGGGGACACTGAAGCTTTCTTT. The chain links TRBV18 to TRBJ1-1; TRBD1 agrees at 7 bases. Per germline, CDR1 KGHSH and CDR2 LQKENI. The J segment lost 3 bases and the V segment lost 0 bases, leaving 4 bases of the junction unmatched. CDR3 size: 15 residues.